One and the same sample provided the 14 T cell receptor beta chains below, sequenced in a study of T cell responses to AZD1222 COVID-19 vaccine. Libraries were prepared by immunoSEQ multiplex PCR; TCRdb keeps only in-frame clonotypes and omits some of them. This sample carries around 70,000 clones, approximately 81% of them seen once, and the ten largest clones take over 20%. Sample: peripheral blood, taken on day 0 of AZD1222 vaccination. These TCRs come from an adult in good health.

This chain joins TRBV11-2 and TRBJ2-7, with 7 bases matching TRBD1. The CDR3 is 13 residues long. Germline V gene sequence: CDR1 SGHAT, CDR2 FQNNGV. V gave up 5 bases and J gave up 4 bases; unmatched junction bases: 5. This CDR3 reads CASSVYRGYEQYF. CDR3 DNA sequence: TGTGCCAGCAGCGTCTACAGGGGTTACGAGCAGTACTTC.

The chain carries TRBV5-1 and TRBJ1-2; 9 nucleotides line up with TRBD1. Germline CDR1 and CDR2: SGHRS and YFSETQ. The V and J ends lost 0 bases and 6 bases, in that order; junction bases with no gene match: 6. The CDR3 is 15 residues long. The CDR3 nucleotides are TGCGCCAGCAGCTTGGCGGACAGGGGTTCGAATGGCTACACCTTC. It codes for CASSLADRGSNGYTF.

The chain carries TRBV5-1 and TRBJ1-2; perhaps TRBD1 as D (5 bases). The CDR3 length is 15 residues. V was pared by 4 bases and J by 8 bases, with 21 bases between. CDR1 and CDR2 from the germline V gene are SGHRS and YFSETQ. The CDR3 DNA sequence: TGCGCCAGCAGCGTAGGGACTGCCACTTCCCGGGGCTACACCTTC. This sequence encodes CASSVGTATSRGYTF.

CDR3 in DNA: TGTGCCAGCAGTCCCCGCGCGTCGGGGATCGGGACCCAGTACTTC. Encoded protein: CASSPRASGIGTQYF. This sequence joins TRBV6-5 and TRBJ2-5; weak D call: TRBD2 (5 bases). In germline, CDR1 is MNHEY, CDR2 SVGAGI. Trimming left V 5 bases short and J 7 bases short, with 20 bases between. The CDR3 runs to 15 residues.

This clone showed up just once. The V and J genes are TRBV9 and TRBJ1-2; 7 bases align to TRBD1. The V gene end was trimmed by 2 bases and the J gene end by 1 base; junction bases not matched to a gene: 8. Germline V gene data show CDR1 as SGDLS and CDR2 as YYNGEE. The CDR3 extends over 16 amino acids. The CDR3 nucleotides read TGTGCCAGCAGCGTTAGTGGGACAGAGTTTAACTATGGCTACACCTTC. Encoded protein: CASSVSGTEFNYGYTF.

The chain recombines TRBV29-1 with TRBJ1-2; TRBD1 might be the D (6 bases). Between the trimmed V and J ends, which lost 4 bases and 12 bases, there was a span of 12 bases. The CDR3 sequence is 10 residues long. CDR1 and CDR2 from the germline V gene are SQVTM and ANQGSEA. In DNA form, the CDR3 reads TGCAGCGTTGGAGAGCGGGGGCACACCTTC. Amino acids: CSVGERGHTF. Combining the CDR3 with reference TRBV29-1 and TRBJ1-2 gives the whole variable domain SAVISQKPSRDICQRGTSLTIQCQVDSQVTMMFWYRQQPGQSLTLIATANQGSEATYESGFVIDKFPISRPNLTFSTLTVSNMSPEDSSIYLCSVGERGHTFGSGTRLTVV.

This sequence joins TRBV6-5 and TRBJ1-2, with 11 positions matching TRBD1. The CDR3 totals 14 residues. With 9 bases clipped from V and 2 bases from J, the junction kept 5 bases outside the gene matches. Germline CDR1 reads MNHEY; CDR2 reads SVGAGI. CDR3 region: CASDRDRGNYGYTF. The DNA of the CDR3 is TGTGCCAGTGACCGGGACAGGGGGAACTATGGCTACACCTTC.

The V gene is TRBV30, the J gene TRBJ1-2; D may be TRBD1 (5 bases). This CDR3 spans 13 amino acids. The V and J ends lost 2 bases and 8 bases respectively, with 15 bases between them. The germline gives CDR1 GTSNPN, CDR2 SVGIG (reference sequence). CDR3 in DNA: TGTGCCTGGAGTCTCGGACACCCAGGGGGCTACACCTTC. Translating it yields CAWSLGHPGGYTF.

This clone is a singleton in its sample. This rearrangement joins TRBV3-1 (or the pseudogene TRBV3-2) to TRBJ1-2; no clear D gene. V was clipped by 0 bases and J by 6 bases, with 8 bases between them. This CDR3 is 13 amino acids long. The germline V gene encodes CDR1 LGHDT and CDR2 YNNKEL (reference sequence). For the CDR3, the DNA is TGTGCCAGCAGCCAAGAAGGGAGGAATGGCTACACCTTC. Its translation is CASSQEGRNGYTF.

The chain combines TRBV6-5 with TRBJ1-6; no definite D call. This CDR3 spans 14 amino acids. V was pared by 2 bases and J by 10 bases, with 12 bases between. Germline V CDR1 and CDR2: MNHEY, SVGAGI. The CDR3 spells CASSYIPSGSPLHF. The CDR3 region has the DNA TGTGCCAGCAGTTACATCCCTAGCGGCTCACCCCTCCACTTT.

This chain connects TRBV5-6 to TRBJ1-3, with D tentatively TRBD1 (5 bases). The V and J ends lost 3 bases and 4 bases respectively, with 14 bases between them. CDR1 SGHDT and CDR2 YYEEEE come from the germline V gene. CDR3 length: 15 amino acids. CDR3 protein: CASSWTGAGGNTIYF. The CDR3 DNA follows: TGTGCCAGCAGCTGGACCGGGGCAGGCGGAAACACCATATATTTT.

The chain couples TRBV18 to TRBJ1-4; D may be TRBD1 (6 bases). The length of the CDR3 is 13 residues. Per the germline V gene, CDR1 is KGHSH and CDR2 is LQKENI. Trimming left V 8 bases short and J 6 bases short, with 13 bases between. Here the CDR3 reads CASETGSDEKLFF. CDR3 coding DNA: TGTGCCAGCGAAACAGGGAGCGATGAAAAACTGTTTTTT.

The chain combines TRBV6-5 with TRBJ1-5, with D unresolved. The CDR3 is made up of 13 amino acids. Trimming removed 6 bases at V and 7 bases at J, with 13 bases between. Germline loops: CDR1 MNHEY, CDR2 SVGAGI. The CDR3, as DNA: TGTGCCAGCAGGCCCCCCTCGGCCCAGCCCCAGCATTTT. Amino acids: CASRPPSAQPQHF.

V and J are TRBV30 and TRBJ2-7; perhaps D is TRBD1 or TRBD2 (5 bases each). Germline-derived CDR1 and CDR2 are GTSNPN and SVGIG (reference sequence). The CDR3 extends over 13 amino acids. The ends were cut back, 0 bases at V and 5 bases at J, with 11 bases in the middle. This CDR3 is CAWSVQWGNEQYF. The CDR3 DNA follows: TGTGCCTGGAGTGTACAATGGGGGAACGAGCAGTACTTC. Looking up the rest from reference TRBV30 and TRBJ2-7 gives the full variable domain: SQTIHQWPATLVQPVGSPLSLECTVEGTSNPNLYWYRQAAGRGLQLLFYSVGIGQISSEVPQNLSASRPQDRQFILSSKKLLLSDSGFYLCAWSVQWGNEQYFGPGTRLTVT.